Shown below are 4 T cell receptor beta chains from a single sample sequenced in a study of identical twins. TCRdb reprocessed the 5' RACE reads via MiXCR and lists one record per CDR3 protein. The data contain 600,000 to 700,000 distinct CDR3 sequences, around 21% of them singletons. The same sample was also studied in work on T cells expressing NK-cell markers.

The specimen was PBMCs. The receptors were sampled from a woman aged 18 to 35 in good health.

The chain employs TRBV24-1 and TRBJ2-1; 10 nucleotides align to TRBD2. The V and J ends lost 7 bases and 8 bases, in that order; junction bases with no gene match: 13. The CDR3 is 16 amino acids. Germline CDR1 KGHDR, CDR2 SFDVKD. The CDR3 sequence is CATRRATSGPKDEQFF. The DNA of the CDR3 is TGTGCCACCAGGAGGGCGACTAGCGGGCCAAAGGATGAGCAGTTCTTC.

This chain joins TRBV7-9 and TRBJ2-1; TRBD2 aligns across 8 bases. V was pared by 4 bases and J by 6 bases, with 14 bases of the junction left unmatched. Germline V gene data show CDR1 as SEHNR and CDR2 as FQNEAQ (reference sequence). CDR3 size: 17 residues. CDR3: CASSSSTTGRALNEQFF. CDR3 in DNA: TGTGCCAGCAGCTCGTCAACCACCGGGAGGGCCCTCAATGAGCAGTTCTTC.

This rearrangement joins TRBV3-1 to TRBJ1-1; D is uncertain. With 4 bases removed from V and 5 bases from J, the gap between germline ends came to 11 bases. The length of the CDR3 is 13 residues. CDR1 is LGHDT and CDR2 is YNNKEL in the germline V gene (reference sequence). The CDR3 nucleotides read TGTGCCAGCAGCCTCATCAGGAGGACTGAAGCTTTCTTT. It is translated as CASSLIRRTEAFF.

The sample holds one count of this clonotype. The chain combines TRBV7-9 with TRBJ2-3; a possible D gene is TRBD2 (6 bases). V was clipped by 2 bases and J by 6 bases, with 12 bases between them. Germline CDR1 SEHNR, CDR2 FQNEAQ (reference sequence). The CDR3 has 14 residues. The CDR3 DNA reads as TGTGCCAGCAGCTTATCCGGGACTCCGGATACGCAGTATTTT. Its protein product is CASSLSGTPDTQYF.